The 26 T cell receptor beta chains in this list originate from one sample, sequenced in a study of T cells in Graves' hyperthyroidism and ophthalmopathy. What was amplified from RNA transcripts were TCR beta CDR3 regions. The HTBI primer set served for first-round RT-PCR of the TCR CDR3. TCRdb passed the multiplex PCR reads through MiXCR, listing each CDR3 protein once. This sample has 400,000 to 550,000 distinct CDR3 sequences, with under 15% found just once. The specimen was blood. The receptors were sampled from a young woman with Graves' hyperthyroidism.

This clonotype was counted a few times. V is TRBV6-1 and J is TRBJ2-1; D unresolved. There are 12 residues in the CDR3. In germline, CDR1 is MNHNS, CDR2 SASEGT. V dropped 1 base and J dropped 7 bases, with 5 bases sitting between them. The CDR3: CASSEVANEQFF. The DNA of the CDR3 is TGTGCCAGCAGTGAAGTGGCAAATGAGCAGTTCTTC.

The gene calls are TRBV24-1 and TRBJ2-1; 8 bases are shared with TRBD2. Germline values: CDR1 KGHDR, CDR2 SFDVKD. The CDR3 length is 16 residues. Trimming cost V 4 bases and J 7 bases; bases outside gene matches: 11. CDR3 residues: CATSERSGSGFNEQFF. CDR3 DNA: TGTGCCACCAGTGAACGAAGCGGGAGTGGTTTTAATGAGCAGTTCTTC.

As for this clonotype: One base away lies a much larger clone, so this may be a sequencing read error. The genes are TRBV11-2 and TRBJ1-1; D ambiguous. Germline V lookup: CDR1 SGHAT, CDR2 FQNNGV. This CDR3 spans 13 amino acids. CDR3 sequence reads: CTSGGIGNTEAFF. CDR3 nucleotides: TGTACCAGCGGTGGGATAGGAAACACTGAAGCTTTCTTT.

This clonotype appeared many times. The rearrangement links TRBV5-1 to TRBJ2-3; 7 bases fit TRBD2. CDR3 size: 14 residues. Per the germline V gene, CDR1 is SGHRS and CDR2 is YFSETQ. V trimming: 5 bases; J trimming: 3 bases; junction bases outside the gene matches: 6. The CDR3 sequence: CASRREGQTDTQYF. The CDR3 coding sequence is TGCGCCAGCAGGAGGGAGGGCCAAACAGATACGCAGTATTTT.

This clonotype was seen repeatedly, ten times or more. V usage is TRBV20-1 and J usage is TRBJ2-1; 14 nucleotides match TRBD2. The CDR3 sequence is 17 residues long. Germline V gene data show CDR1 as DFQATT and CDR2 as SNEGSKA (reference sequence). V lost 3 bases, J lost 8 bases, and 12 bases stayed unmatched. The CDR3 region has the DNA TGCAGTGCTAGCCTTCCGGGACTAGCGGGAGTGGGAGATGAGCAGTTCTTC. Its protein is CSASLPGLAGVGDEQFF.

This clonotype was counted ten times or more. The gene calls are TRBV13 and TRBJ1-1, with no clear D. Germline-derived CDR1 and CDR2 are PRHDT and FYEKMQ (reference sequence). V gave up 5 bases and J gave up 1 base, with 14 bases separating them. The CDR3 totals 15 residues. DNA for the CDR3: TGTGCCAGCAGCCTGACCCTTCAAGAGAACACTGAAGCTTTCTTT. The encoded protein is CASSLTLQENTEAFF.

As for this clonotype: The conserved phenylalanine or tryptophan normally closing the CDR3 is absent here, so this likely arose from a read error. The chain recombines TRBV10-1 with TRBJ2-5; D remains ambiguous. From germline, CDR1 is WNHNN and CDR2 SYGVQD (reference sequence). The CDR3 totals 14 residues. Trimming cost V 3 bases and J 2 bases, with 10 bases left between them. CDR3 sequence: CASSEGSWQETQYL. The CDR3 DNA follows: TGCGCCAGCAGTGAAGGCTCGTGGCAAGAGACCCAGTACCTC.

The genes are TRBV7-2 and TRBJ2-7; D unclear. The germline gives CDR1 SGHTA, CDR2 FQGNSA. Trimming left V 5 bases short and J 3 bases short, with 5 bases between. This CDR3 region has 11 residues. Written as DNA, the CDR3 is TGTGCCAGCAGCCGCATCTACGAGCAGTACTTC. This gives the protein CASSRIYEQYF.

This clonotype was found many times. V gene TRBV6-5 combines with J gene TRBJ2-1, with D hard to call. Between the trimmed V and J ends, which lost 0 bases and 7 bases, there was a span of 16 bases. The CDR3 is made up of 16 amino acids. Germline loops: CDR1 MNHEY, CDR2 SVGAGI. CDR3 sequence reads: CASSYSDGALMNEQFF. DNA for the CDR3: TGTGCCAGCAGTTACTCGGACGGAGCACTAATGAATGAGCAGTTCTTC.

This clonotype was recorded many times. The chain joins TRBV2 to TRBJ2-2; D may be TRBD1 or TRBD2 (6 bases each). This CDR3 spans 14 amino acids. V was trimmed by 6 bases and J by 5 bases, leaving 13 bases between them. Germline CDR1 and CDR2: SNHLY and FYNNEI. The CDR3 DNA follows: TGTGCCAGCAGAAGGGGGACTCAAACCGGGGAGCTGTTTTTT. Residues: CASRRGTQTGELFF. Together with reference TRBV2 and TRBJ2-2, the CDR3 gives the full variable domain: EPEVTQTPSHQVTQMGQEVILRCVPISNHLYFYWYRQILGQKVEFLVSFYNNEISEKSEIFDDQFSVERPDGSNFTLKIRSTKLEDSAMYFCASRRGTQTGELFFGEGSRLTVL.

The gene calls are TRBV6-1 and TRBJ1-1; D is uncertain. CDR1 is MNHNS, CDR2 SASEGT, per germline. The CDR3 is made up of 14 amino acids. The V end was cut by 6 bases, the J end by 5 bases, with 16 bases between. DNA of the CDR3: TGTGCCAGCAGCCCAGGACGGAGAGGGACTGAAGCTTTCTTT. Protein: CASSPGRRGTEAFF.

This clonotype was seen repeatedly, ten times or more. V is TRBV6-5 and J is TRBJ2-3; D possibly matches TRBD1 or TRBD2 (5 bases each). CDR3 size: 15 residues. Per the germline V gene, CDR1 is MNHEY and CDR2 is SVGAGI. Trimming pared 2 bases from V and 4 bases from J, leaving 13 bases between. The CDR3 reads CASSYQGPRPDTQYF. In DNA form, the CDR3 reads TGTGCCAGCAGTTACCAGGGACCGAGGCCAGATACGCAGTATTTT.

For this clonotype: A single base separates this from a much larger clone, so it may be a read error. The rearrangement uses TRBV7-3 and TRBJ1-1, with D maybe TRBD1 (5 bases). Germline-derived CDR1 and CDR2 are SGHTA and FQGTGA. This CDR3 is built from 15 residues. CDR3 bases: TGTGCCAGCAGCCCTGAGGGGCACTCGAACACTGAAGCTTACTTT. Translating it yields CASSPEGHSNTEAYF.

This clonotype was counted between two and nine times. The V and J genes are TRBV12-3 or TRBV12-4 and TRBJ2-1; D is unclear. The V end was cut by 6 bases, the J end by 4 bases, with 10 bases between. There are 13 residues in the CDR3. The CDR3 DNA reads as TGTGCCAGCAGCCATCTAGGATACAATGAGCAGTTCTTC. It specifies CASSHLGYNEQFF.

This rearrangement joins TRBV2 to TRBJ1-1, with D perhaps TRBD1 (5 bases). Germline V gene data show CDR1 as SNHLY and CDR2 as FYNNEI. CDR3 size: 13 residues. Between the trimmed V and J ends, which lost 4 bases and 9 bases, there was a span of 15 bases. CDR3 sequence reads: CASSGPGPTQAFF. The DNA of the CDR3 is TGTGCCAGCAGTGGCCCGGGACCAACCCAAGCTTTCTTT. The complete variable domain, with remaining parts taken from reference TRBV2 and TRBJ1-1, reads EPEVTQTPSHQVTQMGQEVILRCVPISNHLYFYWYRQILGQKVEFLVSFYNNEISEKSEIFDDQFSVERPDGSNFTLKIRSTKLEDSAMYFCASSGPGPTQAFFGQGTRLTVV.

This clonotype was found many times. V usage is TRBV20-1 and J usage is TRBJ2-3; D is perhaps TRBD2 (5 bases). This CDR3 is built from 16 residues. Trimming took 3 bases from V and 2 from J, leaving 18 bases between them. From germline, CDR1 is DFQATT and CDR2 SNEGSKA (reference sequence). The CDR3 DNA reads TGCAGTGCTAGTACGAGATCTGGCGGACTCACAGATACGCAGTATTTT. This gives the protein CSASTRSGGLTDTQYF.

This clonotype was recorded a few times. The chain carries TRBV10-2 and TRBJ2-2; TRBD1 matches at 7 bases. Germline V gene sequence: CDR1 WSHSY, CDR2 SAAADI. Trimming took 6 bases from V and 6 from J; bases not matched to a gene: 7. This CDR3 region has 14 residues. The CDR3, as DNA: TGCGCCAGCAGGGGACAGAGAGTAGCCGGGGAGCTGTTTTTT. Its protein is CASRGQRVAGELFF.

The chain has TRBV5-8 and TRBJ2-2, with D unclear. CDR3 size: 15 residues. V lost 4 bases, J lost 2 bases, and 12 bases lay in between. The germline gives CDR1 SGHTS, CDR2 YDEGEE. In DNA, the CDR3 is TGTGCCAGCAGCCTAGGACGGTACAACACCGGGGAGCTGTTTTTT. Its translation: CASSLGRYNTGELFF.

The chain uses TRBV3-1 and TRBJ2-7; D ambiguous. Trimming shortened V by 0 bases and J by 2 bases, and 11 bases separated the two germline ends. CDR1 LGHDT and CDR2 YNNKEL come from the germline V gene (reference sequence). The CDR3 has 15 amino acids. DNA of the CDR3: TGTGCCAGCAGCCAAGAAGGGATCCTCCCCTACGAGCAGTACGTC. Encoded protein: CASSQEGILPYEQYV.

Many counts were recorded for this clonotype. V and J are TRBV19 and TRBJ2-3; 7 bases are shared with TRBD1. The CDR3 length is 16 residues. The ends lost 3 bases at V and 2 bases at J; junction bases unmatched: 8. Per germline, CDR1 LNHDA and CDR2 SQIVND (reference sequence). CDR3 protein: CASSISRDSSTDTQYF. CDR3 in DNA: TGTGCCAGTAGTATTTCCCGGGACAGCTCCACAGATACGCAGTATTTT.

This clonotype was counted many times. V usage is TRBV20-1 and J usage is TRBJ1-1, with D possibly being TRBD1 (6 bases). Between the trimmed V and J ends, which lost 8 bases and 3 bases, there was a span of 16 bases. Germline V gene lookup returns CDR1 DFQATT and CDR2 SNEGSKA (reference sequence). The CDR3 is made up of 13 amino acids. The CDR3, as DNA: TGCAGTCCACGCAGGGGTACGGACACTGAAGCTTTCTTT. This codes for CSPRRGTDTEAFF.

This clonotype was recorded at least ten times. V and J are TRBV20-1 and TRBJ1-2, with 8 bases aligning to TRBD1. With V trimmed by 6 bases and J by 4 bases, 13 bases remained unmatched. The CDR3 runs to 15 residues. Germline CDR1 DFQATT, CDR2 SNEGSKA (reference sequence). The CDR3 is CSAPKSGQGSYGYTF. The CDR3 DNA follows: TGCAGTGCCCCAAAGTCCGGACAGGGATCCTATGGCTACACCTTC.

The sample holds many counts of this clonotype. This chain joins TRBV6-4 and TRBJ1-2; 11 nucleotides align to TRBD1. CDR3 length: 15 residues. V shed 6 bases, J shed 3 bases, and the junction held 6 bases outside the gene matches. The germline CDR1 and CDR2 sequences are MRHNA and SNTAGT. The CDR3 DNA reads TGTGCCAGCAGCGACCGGACAGGGGGCGACTATGGCTACACCTTC. Protein product: CASSDRTGGDYGYTF.

The V and J genes are TRBV7-9 and TRBJ2-1, with 15 bases matching TRBD2. CDR1 and CDR2 (germline): SEHNR, FQNEAQ (reference sequence). After removal of 5 bases from V and 15 bases from J, the junction contained 11 bases not matched to a gene. This CDR3 is built from 15 residues. CDR3 loop: CASSRRGLAGGRLFF. Here the CDR3 DNA reads TGTGCCAGCAGCAGAAGGGGACTAGCGGGAGGCCGTCTGTTCTTC.

The rearrangement joins TRBV6-1 to TRBJ1-2, with a weak D call TRBD1 (6 bases). The CDR3 is 15 amino acids. Trimming left V 7 bases short and J 3 bases short, with 18 bases between. Germline V gives CDR1 MNHNS, CDR2 SASEGT. In DNA form, the CDR3 reads TGTGCCAGCACGGGGCAACCGGGACATGACTATGGCTACACCTTC. This encodes CASTGQPGHDYGYTF.

This clonotype was detected ten times or more. The chain carries TRBV12-3 or TRBV12-4 and TRBJ2-3, with 7 bases matching TRBD2. The CDR3 length is 15 residues. Germline trimming cut 7 bases from V and 5 bases from J; bases unmatched to any gene: 12. CDR3 nucleotides: TGTGCCAGCACTCCAGCGGAGCGGGGAATAGATACGCAGTATTTT. Protein product: CASTPAERGIDTQYF.